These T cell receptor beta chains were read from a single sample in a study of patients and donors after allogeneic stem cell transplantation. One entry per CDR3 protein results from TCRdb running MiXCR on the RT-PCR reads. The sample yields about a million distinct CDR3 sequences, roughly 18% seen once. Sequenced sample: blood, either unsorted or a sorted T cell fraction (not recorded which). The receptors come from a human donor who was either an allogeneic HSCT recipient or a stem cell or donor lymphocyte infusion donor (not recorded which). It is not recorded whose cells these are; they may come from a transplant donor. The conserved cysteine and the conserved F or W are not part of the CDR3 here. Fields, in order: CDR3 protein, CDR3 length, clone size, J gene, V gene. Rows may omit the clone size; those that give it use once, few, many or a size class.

CDR3: SAPALPNYGYT
length: 11
size: few
J: TRBJ1-2
V: TRBV20-1

CDR3: ASSLAAGGPYEQY
length: 13
size: many
J: TRBJ2-7
V: TRBV5-1

CDR3: ASSQDRGWYNEQF
length: 13
size: -
J: TRBJ2-1
V: TRBV4-3

CDR3: ASSDVAGEIAGELF
length: 14
size: -
J: TRBJ2-2
V: TRBV6-1

CDR3: ASRLQETQY
length: 9
size: many
J: TRBJ2-5
V: TRBV5-1

CDR3: ASSILQDSEQY
length: 11
size: many
J: TRBJ2-7
V: TRBV12-3/TRBV12-4

CDR3: SARDRDMRTDTQY
length: 13
size: few
J: TRBJ2-3
V: TRBV20-1

CDR3: ASSATGVEAF
length: 10
size: -
J: TRBJ1-1
V: TRBV5-5

CDR3: ASSWMDTQY
length: 9
size: -
J: TRBJ2-3
V: TRBV6-5

CDR3: ASSAQDRGDEKLF
length: 13
size: few
J: TRBJ1-4
V: TRBV4-3

CDR3: ASSVGQGVYNEQF
length: 13
size: -
J: TRBJ2-1
V: TRBV9

CDR3: ASSWGYEQF
length: 9
size: few
J: TRBJ2-1
V: TRBV12-3/TRBV12-4

CDR3: ASSPHLQETQY
length: 11
size: -
J: TRBJ2-5
V: TRBV27

CDR3: ASSQDLTGEYQETQY
length: 15
size: few
J: TRBJ2-5
V: TRBV3-1

CDR3: ASSPKEQGDYEQY
length: 13
size: few
J: TRBJ2-7
V: TRBV4-1

CDR3: ASSLSGLAYEQY
length: 12
size: few
J: TRBJ2-7
V: TRBV5-1

CDR3: ASSLTTGMNQPQH
length: 13
size: -
J: TRBJ1-5
V: TRBV5-1

CDR3: ASSLEGAAF
length: 9
size: many
J: TRBJ1-1
V: TRBV5-1

CDR3: SVGNGNEQF
length: 9
size: few
J: TRBJ2-1
V: TRBV29-1

CDR3: AWSGGRGANYGYT
length: 13
size: -
J: TRBJ1-2
V: TRBV30